One and the same sample provided the 20 T cell receptor beta chains below, sequenced in a study (TCRdb year 2016). Library preparation was by RT-PCR. Sequencing instrument: Illumina MiSeq. TCRdb applied fastp at Q25 and MiXCR to the public reads, then kept only in-frame beta chains. When rows share a CDR3 protein, they turn into one entry using the most common DNA and genes. In all, the sample holds about 700,000 distinct CDR3 sequences, and approximately 15% of those were seen once. 3.6% of the sample is taken by the ten largest. The sequenced material came from memory CD4+ T cells from blood. The receptors shown here come from a female donor in good health, serving as a healthy control.

This clonotype has at least ten counts. The CDR3 nucleotides read TGTGCCAGCAGTTTGGTTCGGGGGTCGTGGCGGAGCTCCTACAATGAGCAGTTCTTC. Its protein is CASSLVRGSWRSSYNEQFF. J is TRBJ2-1 and V is TRBV12-3 or TRBV12-4, with a possible D match to TRBD2 (6 bases). Trimming removed 3 bases at V and 0 bases at J, with 21 bases between. The CDR3 sequence is 19 residues long.

V usage is TRBV11-2 and J usage is TRBJ2-1; the D gene is possibly TRBD1 (5 bases). V was shortened by 5 bases and J by 5 bases, with 16 bases between the two germline ends. The CDR3 spans 15 residues. CDR1 SGHAT and CDR2 FQNNGV come from the germline V gene. Here the CDR3 reads CASSLQVGVHNEQFF. CDR3 DNA sequence: TGTGCCAGCAGCCTACAGGTCGGAGTTCACAATGAGCAGTTCTTC. Full variable domain (rest looked up from reference TRBV11-2 and TRBJ2-1): EAGVAQSPRYKIIEKRQSVAFWCNPISGHATLYWYQQILGQGPKLLIQFQNNGVVDDSQLPKDRFSAERLKGVDSTLKIQPAKLEDSAVYLCASSLQVGVHNEQFFGPGTRLTVL.

J is TRBJ1-4 and V is TRBV30; perhaps TRBD1 as D (6 bases). Germline assignment: CDR1 GTSNPN and CDR2 SVGIG (reference sequence). This CDR3 has 13 residues. The ends were cut back, 3 bases at V and 5 bases at J, with 10 bases in the middle. The DNA of the CDR3 is TGTGCCTGGAGGGCACAGGGCAATGAAAAACTGTTTTTT. Residues: CAWRAQGNEKLFF. Full variable domain (outside the CDR3, taken from reference TRBV30 and TRBJ1-4): SQTIHQWPATLVQPVGSPLSLECTVEGTSNPNLYWYRQAAGRGLQLLFYSVGIGQISSEVPQNLSASRPQDRQFILSSKKLLLSDSGFYLCAWRAQGNEKLFFGSGTQLSVL.

The sample holds many counts of this clonotype. This chain links TRBV6-5 with TRBJ2-3, with 7 bases fitting TRBD2. The CDR3 is 15 amino acids. V lost 0 bases to trimming and J lost 6 bases; unmatched junction nucleotides: 6. Germline V lookup: CDR1 MNHEY, CDR2 SVGAGI. In nucleotides, the CDR3 is TGTGCCAGCAGTTACTCCACGGGGAGGGTGGATACGCAGTATTTT. It codes for CASSYSTGRVDTQYF.

As concerns this clonotype: A read error is possible here, since a much larger clone lies one base away. CDR3 sequence reads: CASSLSDRAAGELFF. In nucleotides, the CDR3 is TGTGCCAGCAGTTTATCGGACAGGGCGGCCGGGGAGCTGTTTTTT. The chain joins TRBV27 to TRBJ2-2; 8 nucleotides align to TRBD1. CDR3 length: 15 residues. From germline, CDR1 is MNHEY and CDR2 SMNVEV (reference sequence). Trimming took 0 bases from V and 6 from J; bases not matched to a gene: 3.

The V gene is TRBV18, the J gene TRBJ1-3; 8 positions agree with TRBD1. The germline gives CDR1 KGHSH, CDR2 LQKENI. CDR3 length: 16 residues. V lost 2 bases, J lost 4 bases, and 7 bases stayed unmatched. As DNA, the CDR3 is TGTGCCAGCTCACCAACGAGGGACAGGCCCGGAAACACCATATATTTT. It codes for CASSPTRDRPGNTIYF. The variable domain in full, completed from reference TRBV18 and TRBJ1-3, reads NAGVMQNPRHLVRRRGQEARLRCSPMKGHSHVYWYRQLPEEGLKFMVYLQKENIIDESGMPKERFSAEFPKEGPSILRIQQVVRGDSAAYFCASSPTRDRPGNTIYFGEGSWLTVV.

This clonotype was recorded a few times. The CDR3 region has the DNA TGTGCCACCAGGAGCAACGGGGACCAAGAGACCCAGTACTTC. It codes for CATRSNGDQETQYF. The V gene is TRBV24-1, the J gene TRBJ2-5; TRBD2 might be the D (5 bases). The germline V gene encodes CDR1 KGHDR and CDR2 SFDVKD. V was pared by 7 bases and J by 0 bases, with 11 bases between. This CDR3 has 14 residues.

This clonotype was seen at least ten times. V is TRBV5-1 and J is TRBJ1-4; 9 bases match TRBD1. The CDR3 is 16 amino acids. Per germline, CDR1 SGHRS and CDR2 YFSETQ. Losses at the gene ends were 0 bases for V and 7 bases for J; bases not matched to a gene: 7. CDR3 DNA sequence: TGCGCCAGCAGCTTGGATGGTGGGACAGGGACTGAAAAACTGTTTTTT. Protein: CASSLDGGTGTEKLFF.

The J gene is TRBJ2-5, the V gene TRBV6-6; D tentatively fits TRBD1 or TRBD2 (5 bases each). V gave up 5 bases and J gave up 5 bases, with 21 bases separating them. The CDR3 contains 16 residues. Germline CDR1 MNHNY, CDR2 SVGAGI (reference sequence). CDR3 sequence (DNA): TGTGCCAGCAGTGAATCTGGGACCCTCGGTGCGGAGACCCAGTACTTC. The encoded protein is CASSESGTLGAETQYF.

This chain uses TRBV5-1 with TRBJ1-6, with 7 bases matching TRBD1. The CDR3 runs 15 residues. Germline CDR1 is SGHRS and CDR2 is YFSETQ. With V trimmed by 6 bases and J by 7 bases, 10 bases remained unmatched. CDR3 amino acids: CASKERGTENSPLHF. DNA for the CDR3: TGCGCCAGCAAAGAACGCGGGACAGAGAATTCACCCCTCCACTTT.

The chain recombines TRBV6-2 or TRBV6-3 with TRBJ1-5, with 8 bases that match TRBD1. The CDR3 is 15 residues long. Trimming removed 6 bases from V and 1 base from J; junction bases left unmatched: 5. CDR1 and CDR2 (germline): MNHEY, SVGEGT. The CDR3 coding sequence is TGTGCCAGCAGACCGGGACAGGCAAGCAATCAGCCCCAGCATTTT. The encoded protein is CASRPGQASNQPQHF.

This clonotype was seen ten or more times. The J gene is TRBJ2-2, the V gene TRBV12-5; D remains ambiguous. Germline V gene data show CDR1 as LGHNT and CDR2 as FRNRAP. The CDR3 consists of 13 residues. Trimming took off 1 base at V and 3 bases at J, with 3 bases between the two ends. The CDR3 nucleotides read TGTGCTAGTGGTTTGGGTTACACCGGGGAGCTGTTTTTT. The encoded protein is CASGLGYTGELFF.

There are many counts of this clonotype. This sequence joins TRBV10-3 and TRBJ1-5; 8 nucleotides match TRBD1. The CDR3 consists of 15 residues. Germline V gives CDR1 ENHRY, CDR2 SYGVKD. J lost 4 bases, V lost 5 bases, and 7 bases had no gene match. The CDR3 here is CAISKDRETNQPQHF. Here the CDR3 DNA reads TGTGCCATCAGTAAGGACAGGGAGACAAATCAGCCCCAGCATTTT.

This clonotype was observed a handful of times. V is TRBV6-1 and J is TRBJ1-3; D is unclear. The CDR3 has 16 residues. V was cut by 2 bases and J by 4 bases, with 15 bases left in between. Germline V CDR1 and CDR2: MNHNS, SASEGT. The CDR3 bases are TGTGCCAGCAGTGAAACTGGGCAGCGACTCGGAAACACCATATATTTT. Translated, it gives CASSETGQRLGNTIYF.

This clonotype has just a few counts. This chain joins TRBV5-1 and TRBJ1-4; D gene unclear. Trimming pared 4 bases from V and 4 bases from J, leaving 8 bases between. The germline gives CDR1 SGHRS, CDR2 YFSETQ. The CDR3 runs 13 residues. The CDR3 spells CASSGRDNEKLFF. The CDR3 nucleotides read TGCGCCAGCAGCGGCCGGGATAATGAAAAACTGTTTTTT.

V is TRBV5-1 and J is TRBJ2-4, with D perhaps TRBD1 (5 bases). CDR3 length: 19 residues. V lost 0 bases to trimming and J lost 3 bases, with 22 bases between them. Germline CDR1 and CDR2: SGHRS and YFSETQ. The chain's CDR3 is CASSLESSVAGNGKNIQYF. The CDR3 DNA is TGCGCCAGCAGCTTGGAAAGTTCCGTGGCAGGGAACGGCAAAAACATTCAGTACTTC.

Only a few counts were recorded for this clonotype. V and J are TRBV7-2 and TRBJ1-1; the D is unclear. Trimming left V 5 bases short and J 1 base short, with 11 bases between. This CDR3 has 14 residues. Germline values: CDR1 SGHTA, CDR2 FQGNSA. Here the CDR3 DNA reads TGTGCCAGCAGCGTAGACCCATCGAACACTGAAGCTTTCTTT. Amino acids: CASSVDPSNTEAFF. Combining the CDR3 with reference TRBV7-2 and TRBJ1-1 gives the whole variable domain GAGVSQSPSNKVTEKGKDVELRCDPISGHTALYWYRQSLGQGLEFLIYFQGNSAPDKSGLPSDRFSAERTGGSVSTLTIQRTQQEDSAVYLCASSVDPSNTEAFFGQGTRLTVV.

V gene TRBV4-2 combines with J gene TRBJ1-4; unclear D gene. V lost 4 bases, J lost 6 bases, and 9 bases lay in between. The CDR3 is 13 residues long. CDR1 and CDR2 from the germline V gene are LGHNA and YNFKEQ. The CDR3 bases are TGTGCCAGCAGCCCAGTGGAGGATGAAAAACTGTTTTTT. Amino acids: CASSPVEDEKLFF.

The chain has TRBV18 and TRBJ2-7; D not resolved. The CDR3 is made up of 13 amino acids. Germline-derived CDR1 and CDR2 are KGHSH and LQKENI. V was cut by 3 bases and J by 3 bases, with 9 bases left in between. This chain's CDR3 is CASSPGRVYEQYF. For the CDR3, the DNA is TGTGCCAGCTCACCCGGGCGCGTCTACGAGCAGTACTTC.

This clonotype was observed a handful of times. J is TRBJ2-7 and V is TRBV7-9; D may be TRBD1 (5 bases). V lost 3 bases and J 4 bases, leaving 19 bases between the germline ends. Looked up from germline, CDR1 is SEHNR and CDR2 is FQNEAQ (reference sequence). The CDR3 sequence is 16 residues long. CDR3: CASSFSPTAIKYEQYF. In nucleotides, the CDR3 is TGTGCCAGCAGCTTCTCCCCGACAGCAATAAAATACGAGCAGTACTTC.